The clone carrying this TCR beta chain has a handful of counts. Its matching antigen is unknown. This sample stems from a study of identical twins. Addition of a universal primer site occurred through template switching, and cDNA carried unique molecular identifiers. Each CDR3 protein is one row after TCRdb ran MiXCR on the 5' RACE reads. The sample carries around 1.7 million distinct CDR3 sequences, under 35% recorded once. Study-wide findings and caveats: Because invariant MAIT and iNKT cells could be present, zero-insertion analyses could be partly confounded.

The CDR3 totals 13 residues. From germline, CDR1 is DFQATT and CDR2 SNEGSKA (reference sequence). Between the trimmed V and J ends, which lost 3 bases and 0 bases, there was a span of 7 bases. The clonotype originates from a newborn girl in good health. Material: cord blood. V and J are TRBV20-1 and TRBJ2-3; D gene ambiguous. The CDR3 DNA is TGCAGTGCTAGCACATCTAGCACAGATACGCAGTATTTT. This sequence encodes CSASTSSTDTQYF.